The 12 T cell receptor beta chains presented below share a single source sample, sequenced in a study of T cell clones after liver transplantation. Sequencing was performed with immunoSEQ multiplex PCR; in TCRdb, only in-frame clones are kept and a portion is missing. The sample includes under 20,000 clones, around 87% of them seen just once. Sequencing was performed on CD8+ T cells from blood, taken 45 to 46 months after liver transplant. These TCRs come from a human patient who received a liver transplant. The T cells may come from the graft donor.

This chain connects TRBV6-5 to TRBJ1-2; no firm D call. The CDR3 extends over 13 amino acids. Trimming removed 2 bases from V and 5 bases from J, with 9 bases in between. Germline values: CDR1 MNHEY, CDR2 SVGAGI. As DNA, the CDR3 is TGTGCCAGCAGTTACCCCGGCGGTTATGGCTACACCTTC. It encodes CASSYPGGYGYTF.

The rearrangement links TRBV7-2 to TRBJ2-7; tentatively, D is TRBD2 (6 bases). There are 14 residues in the CDR3. V lost 5 bases to trimming and J lost 7 bases, with 18 bases between them. Germline values: CDR1 SGHTA, CDR2 FQGNSA. CDR3 protein: CASSRGVFAWEQYF. Written as DNA, the CDR3 is TGTGCCAGCAGCCGCGGGGTTTTCGCGTGGGAGCAGTACTTC.

This sequence joins TRBV27 and TRBJ1-5; maybe TRBD1 (5 bases). There are 14 residues in the CDR3. Germline CDR1 reads MNHEY; CDR2 reads SMNVEV (reference sequence). Trimming left V 0 bases short and J 5 bases short, with 8 bases between. This CDR3 is CASSLSLGDQPQHF. As DNA, the CDR3 is TGTGCCAGCAGTTTATCCCTAGGGGATCAGCCCCAGCATTTT.

V is TRBV4-3 and J is TRBJ2-7, with 12 bases identical to TRBD2. CDR3 length: 15 residues. Per the germline V gene, CDR1 is LGHNA and CDR2 is YSLEER. With 2 bases clipped from V and 3 bases from J, the junction kept 2 bases outside the gene matches. Here the CDR3 reads CASSQTLAGGYEQYF. DNA of the CDR3: TGCGCCAGCAGCCAAACACTAGCGGGAGGCTACGAGCAGTACTTC.

The V call is TRBV5-4, the J call TRBJ1-1; D perhaps matches TRBD1 (6 bases). This CDR3 spans 14 amino acids. Germline V gives CDR1 SGHNT, CDR2 YYREEE (reference sequence). Trimming took off 5 bases at V and 0 bases at J, with 11 bases between the two ends. CDR3 protein: CASRKGEVNTEAFF. The CDR3 bases are TGTGCCAGCAGAAAGGGGGAGGTGAACACTGAAGCTTTCTTT.

The V and J genes are TRBV27 and TRBJ2-7; D might be TRBD1 or TRBD2, each matching 6 bases. The CDR3 covers 14 residues. Trimming pared 3 bases from V and 5 bases from J, leaving 14 bases between. Germline V lookup: CDR1 MNHEY, CDR2 SMNVEV (reference sequence). The CDR3 region is CASSLVGGLDEQYF. CDR3 nucleotide sequence: TGTGCCAGCAGTTTGGTGGGGGGCTTGGACGAGCAGTACTTC.

A single count supports this clone. This rearrangement joins TRBV27 to TRBJ2-7, with D uncertain. V lost 5 bases and J lost 1, with 12 bases in between. Germline V gives CDR1 MNHEY, CDR2 SMNVEV (reference sequence). The CDR3 length is 14 residues. CDR3 in DNA: TGTGCCAGCAGTCTAATTAGCCGGTCCTACGAGCAGTACTTC. Encoded protein: CASSLISRSYEQYF.

The chain employs TRBV9 and TRBJ2-1, with D possibly matching TRBD1 (6 bases). V lost 5 bases and J 3 bases, leaving 15 bases between the germline ends. The CDR3 is 15 residues long. Germline CDR1 is SGDLS and CDR2 is YYNGEE. The DNA of the CDR3 is TGTGCCAGCAGTGCCCACAGGGATTTCTACAATGAGCAGTTCTTC. It is translated as CASSAHRDFYNEQFF.

V is TRBV28 and J is TRBJ2-1; 8 bases map to TRBD2. V dropped 6 bases and J dropped 8; count of bases not matched to a gene: 12. CDR3 length: 15 amino acids. Germline loops: CDR1 MDHEN, CDR2 SYDVKM. The CDR3 bases are TGTGCCAGCAGCCCGGGGCGGGAGGATTTGGATGAGCAGTTCTTC. As protein: CASSPGREDLDEQFF.

V and J are TRBV28 and TRBJ2-7, with D unclear. V was clipped by 5 bases and J by 7 bases, with 9 bases between them. Germline CDR1 reads MDHEN; CDR2 reads SYDVKM. The CDR3 is 11 residues long. CDR3 amino acids: CASSPFQEQYF. The CDR3 DNA is TGTGCCAGCAGTCCTTTCCAGGAGCAGTACTTC. The full variable domain, completed using reference TRBV28 and TRBJ2-7, is DVKVTQSSRYLVKRTGEKVFLECVQDMDHENMFWYRQDPGLGLRLIYFSYDVKMKEKGDIPEGYSVSREKKERFSLILESASTNQTSMYLCASSPFQEQYFGPGTRLTVT.

This chain links TRBV28 with TRBJ1-1; 9 bases align to TRBD1. The V segment lost 2 bases and the J segment 6 bases; nucleotides outside the gene matches: 7. This CDR3 contains 15 residues. Germline CDR1 reads MDHEN; CDR2 reads SYDVKM. The DNA of the CDR3 is TGTGCCAGCAGTTTAGCTTACAGGGGGCGCCCTGAAGCTTTCTTT. It translates to CASSLAYRGRPEAFF.

This CDR3 is CASKFWRGTEAFF. For the CDR3, the DNA is TGTGCCAGCAAATTTTGGAGGGGGACTGAAGCTTTCTTT. V gene TRBV6-4 combines with J gene TRBJ1-1; perhaps TRBD1 as D (6 bases). CDR1 is MRHNA, CDR2 SNTAGT, per germline. V gave up 7 bases and J gave up 5 bases, with 14 bases separating them. The CDR3 extends over 13 amino acids.